This TCR beta chain was sequenced during a study of blood T cell repertoires in COVID-19. In the study's own analysis: Reference gene primer amplification gave estimated nucleated cell counts. TCRdb keeps only in-frame clones here, not all; method: immunoSEQ multiplex PCR. That table supplies the V and J calls and clone size; D and trimming were determined from the DNA. Here the sample spans roughly 230,000 clones, 80% to 85% being singletons. The source is a man aged 45-65 years with active or convalescent COVID-19. Input material: peripheral blood.

The CDR3: CASSARLREGDQPQHF. In DNA, the CDR3 is TGTGCCAGCAGCGCCCGTCTCAGGGAAGGCGATCAGCCCCAGCATTTT. The V gene is TRBV9, the J gene TRBJ1-5, with D perhaps matching TRBD1 (5 bases). Trimming took off 3 bases at V and 5 bases at J, with 18 bases between the two ends. From germline, CDR1 is SGDLS and CDR2 YYNGEE. The CDR3 is 16 amino acids.